The 23 T cell receptor beta chains listed next were all sequenced from one sample in a study of beta chain features in type 1 diabetes. Whole-study results and caveats: TCRB CDR3s from Type 1 diabetes patients were moderately but significantly shorter in all four CD4+ subsets.

These TCRs' antigens remain unknown. The sequenced template was cDNA made from the entire isolated RNA. TCRdb's copy holds only in-frame clones and misses some; the assay was immunoSEQ multiplex PCR. The sample yields 550,000 to 850,000 clones, 13% seen once. Material for sequencing was naive CD4+ T cells from blood. Source of these receptors: a man aged 18 to 30 with type 1 diabetes.

The sample holds a few counts of this clone. This rearrangement joins TRBV6-5 to TRBJ1-6; TRBD1 matches at 9 bases. The CDR3 runs to 15 residues. The V gene's germline CDR1 is MNHEY and CDR2 SVGAGI. V was clipped by 4 bases and J by 7 bases; unmatched bases: 5. CDR3 loop: CASSSPGQGNSPLHF. CDR3 nucleotides: TGTGCCAGCAGTTCCCCAGGACAGGGGAATTCACCCCTCCACTTT.

This clone showed up just a few times. CDR3 in DNA: TGTGCCAGTAGGTTGAACACTGAAGCTTTCTTT. It specifies CASRLNTEAFF. This sequence joins TRBV19 and TRBJ1-1; no clear D gene. Germline lookup yields CDR1 LNHDA and CDR2 SQIVND (reference sequence). The length of the CDR3 is 11 residues. V shed 6 bases and J shed 0 bases, with 2 bases lying between them.

This chain links TRBV7-3 with TRBJ2-2, with D tentatively TRBD1 (6 bases). This CDR3 spans 13 amino acids. CDR1 is SGHTA, CDR2 FQGTGA, per germline. V lost 4 bases, J lost 4 bases, and 7 bases lay in between. CDR3: CASSSQGTGELFF. The CDR3 DNA sequence: TGTGCCAGCAGCTCACAGGGCACCGGGGAGCTGTTTTTT.

This clone has a handful of counts. The CDR3 region is CASSPEDTADEKLFF. The CDR3 DNA reads TGTGCCAGCTCACCCGAGGACACAGCGGATGAAAAACTGTTTTTT. The V call is TRBV18, the J call TRBJ1-4, with D possibly being TRBD1 (5 bases). The CDR3 is 15 residues long. Germline V gene data show CDR1 as KGHSH and CDR2 as LQKENI. Trimming took off 3 bases at V and 6 bases at J, with 14 bases between the two ends.

The V call is TRBV9, the J call TRBJ2-3; maybe TRBD2 (7 bases). Germline loops: CDR1 SGDLS, CDR2 YYNGEE. The CDR3 extends over 13 amino acids. V was pared by 7 bases and J by 4 bases, with 13 bases between. CDR3 nucleotide sequence: TGTGCCAGCCGGGGGGCAGTCGCAGATACGCAGTATTTT. Translating gives CASRGAVADTQYF. Full variable domain (outside the CDR3, taken from reference TRBV9 and TRBJ2-3): DSGVTQTPKHLITATGQRVTLRCSPRSGDLSVYWYQQSLDQGLQFLIQYYNGEERAKGNILERFSAQQFPDLHSELNLSSLELGDSALYFCASRGAVADTQYFGPGTRLTVL.

The CDR3 sequence is CASSLYRVSGANVLTF. The CDR3 nucleotides are TGTGCCAGCAGTTTATACAGGGTTTCTGGGGCCAACGTCCTGACTTTC. The V call is TRBV27, the J call TRBJ2-6; D may be TRBD1 (6 bases). This CDR3 has 16 amino acids. V was cut by 1 base and J by 1 base, with 8 bases left in between. From germline, CDR1 is MNHEY and CDR2 SMNVEV (reference sequence).

This clone was seen a few times. The CDR3 reads CSVTGTATGETQYF. CDR3 nucleotide sequence: TGCAGCGTTACCGGGACAGCAACAGGGGAGACCCAGTACTTC. The chain combines TRBV29-1 with TRBJ2-5; 7 bases align to TRBD1. CDR1 is SQVTM, CDR2 ANQGSEA, per germline. V dropped 5 bases and J dropped 5; count of bases not matched to a gene: 11. CDR3 size: 14 residues.

J is TRBJ1-1 and V is TRBV5-1; no clear D. The CDR3 covers 14 residues. V lost 4 bases to trimming and J lost 4 bases, with 14 bases between them. Germline lookup yields CDR1 SGHRS and CDR2 YFSETQ. CDR3 DNA sequence: TGCGCCAGCAGCCCGGCGGAGGTGGCCACTGAAGCTTTCTTT. It codes for CASSPAEVATEAFF.

Worth noting for this clone: Other DNA sequences of this sample code for an identical CDR3. In DNA form, the CDR3 reads TGTGCCTGGAGTGGGGGACCCTATGGCTACACCTTC. Amino acid sequence: CAWSGGPYGYTF. The genes are TRBV30 and TRBJ1-2; weak D call: TRBD1 (5 bases). Trimming left V 1 base short and J 4 bases short, with 7 bases between. From germline, CDR1 is GTSNPN and CDR2 SVGIG (reference sequence). The CDR3 has 12 residues.

The chain employs TRBV28 and TRBJ2-3; the D gene is possibly TRBD2 (5 bases). V shed 8 bases and J shed 1 base, with 16 bases lying between them. Germline V gene sequence: CDR1 MDHEN, CDR2 SYDVKM. This CDR3 comprises 15 residues. The CDR3 coding sequence is TGTGCCAGCTTGGACCTCCCCGGGGGCACAGATACGCAGTATTTT. It encodes CASLDLPGGTDTQYF.

There are a few counts of this clone. This sequence joins TRBV7-8 and TRBJ2-1; maybe TRBD1 (5 bases). V lost 4 bases, J lost 2 bases, and 21 bases lay in between. The germline gives CDR1 SGHVS, CDR2 FQNEAQ. CDR3 size: 18 residues. This CDR3 is CASSSKWGSITPYNEQFF. Written as DNA, the CDR3 is TGTGCCAGCAGCTCTAAGTGGGGCAGTATCACCCCCTACAATGAGCAGTTCTTC.

A note on this clone: Other DNA variants within this sample encode the same CDR3. The rearrangement links TRBV6-4 to TRBJ2-3; D remains ambiguous. The germline V and J ends were trimmed by 0 bases and 4 bases, with 8 bases remaining between them. Germline CDR1 reads MRHNA; CDR2 reads SNTAGT. This CDR3 is built from 14 residues. In DNA, the CDR3 is TGTGCCAGCAGTGACTCCGGCAGAGCAGATACGCAGTATTTT. Translated, it gives CASSDSGRADTQYF.

This sequence joins TRBV10-3 and TRBJ1-5; 9 nucleotides agree with TRBD1. The CDR3 spans 16 residues. CDR1 ENHRY and CDR2 SYGVKD come from the germline V gene. The junction had 3 bases not matched to a gene; V was cut back by 3 bases and J by 0 bases. In DNA, the CDR3 is TGTGCCATCAGTGACCGGACAGGGGATAGCAATCAGCCCCAGCATTTT. The encoded protein is CAISDRTGDSNQPQHF.

Note on this clone: At one of its ends the junction is not consistent with the germline gene, which may arise from a read error. The genes are TRBV2 and TRBJ2-4; D is ambiguous. The germline V gene encodes CDR1 SNHLY and CDR2 FYNNEI. The CDR3 consists of 12 residues. The CDR3 region has the DNA TGTGCCAGCAGTGAAGGGAGCTTCAAAAGCAGCTTC. It encodes CASSEGSFKSSF.

V usage is TRBV7-8 and J usage is TRBJ2-1, with 8 positions matching TRBD2. Germline V gives CDR1 SGHVS, CDR2 FQNEAQ. Germline trimming cut 1 base from V and 3 bases from J; bases unmatched to any gene: 5. The CDR3 length is 16 residues. The CDR3 loop reads CASSLVGSGIYNEQFF. The CDR3 nucleotides are TGTGCCAGCAGCTTAGTGGGTAGCGGGATCTACAATGAGCAGTTCTTC.

CDR3 sequence (DNA): TGTGCCAGCAGTCCCCTGAATAGGGGGACGACTACGGGGGCCAACGTCCTGACTTTC. Protein: CASSPLNRGTTTGANVLTF. V usage is TRBV9 and J usage is TRBJ2-6; possible D gene TRBD1, 6 bases. The ends were cut back, 5 bases at V and 4 bases at J, with 25 bases in the middle. This CDR3 comprises 19 residues. Germline loops: CDR1 SGDLS, CDR2 YYNGEE.

This clone was found a few times. The chain has TRBV10-3 and TRBJ2-7; D may be TRBD1 or TRBD2 (6 bases each). The CDR3 is 17 residues long. CDR1 and CDR2 from the germline V gene are ENHRY and SYGVKD. Trimming took off 7 bases at V and 4 bases at J, with 26 bases between the two ends. CDR3 sequence: CAIIPLEGRQVWYEQYF. CDR3 nucleotides: TGTGCCATCATCCCATTGGAGGGGAGACAGGTTTGGTACGAGCAGTACTTC.

This clone has only a few counts. This sample includes further DNA sequences coding for the same CDR3. The chain couples TRBV5-1 to TRBJ1-1, with D unresolved. The V end was cut by 3 bases, the J end by 0 bases, with 6 bases between. This CDR3 region has 13 residues. Per germline, CDR1 SGHRS and CDR2 YFSETQ. CDR3 sequence: CASSSTVNTEAFF. As DNA, the CDR3 is TGCGCCAGCAGCTCAACCGTGAACACTGAAGCTTTCTTT.

The chain employs TRBV27 and TRBJ1-1; D remains ambiguous. Germline V lookup: CDR1 MNHEY, CDR2 SMNVEV (reference sequence). V lost 8 bases, J lost 2 bases, and 12 bases lay in between. The CDR3 is 13 residues long. The CDR3 spells CASRWEINTEAFF. The CDR3 nucleotides are TGTGCCAGCCGTTGGGAGATTAACACTGAAGCTTTCTTT.

This clone appeared a few times. This sequence joins TRBV9 and TRBJ2-2; D may correspond to TRBD1 or TRBD2 (6 bases each). CDR3 length: 15 amino acids. Germline-derived CDR1 and CDR2 are SGDLS and YYNGEE. V gave up 3 bases and J gave up 4 bases, with 13 bases separating them. The CDR3 DNA follows: TGTGCCAGCAGCGCCGGTGGGGGGCCCACCGGGGAGCTGTTTTTT. It codes for CASSAGGGPTGELFF.

This chain uses TRBV7-2 with TRBJ2-1, with TRBD1 as a possible D gene (5 bases). The ends were cut back, 7 bases at V and 9 bases at J, with 22 bases in the middle. This CDR3 has 15 amino acids. The germline gives CDR1 SGHTA, CDR2 FQGNSA. In nucleotides, the CDR3 is TGTGCCAGCACCCCCGGCCAGGGTCTATCCGGTGAGCAGTTCTTC. It specifies CASTPGQGLSGEQFF. Based on the CDR3 plus reference TRBV7-2 and TRBJ2-1, the full variable domain is GAGVSQSPSNKVTEKGKDVELRCDPISGHTALYWYRQSLGQGLEFLIYFQGNSAPDKSGLPSDRFSAERTGGSVSTLTIQRTQQEDSAVYLCASTPGQGLSGEQFFGPGTRLTVL.

This clone was observed a few times. This chain joins TRBV18 and TRBJ2-2; unclear D gene. The CDR3 has 13 residues. Trimming pared 2 bases from V and 4 bases from J, leaving 5 bases between. Per germline, CDR1 KGHSH and CDR2 LQKENI. The CDR3 loop is CASSPWVTGELFF. Here the CDR3 DNA reads TGTGCCAGCTCACCATGGGTCACCGGGGAGCTGTTTTTT.

This clone has a handful of counts. This rearrangement joins TRBV5-8 to TRBJ1-1; tentatively, D is TRBD1 (6 bases). The CDR3 loop spans 14 amino acids. The V gene lost 1 base and the J gene lost 1 base, with 8 bases spanning the gap. Germline-derived CDR1 and CDR2 are SGHTS and YDEGEE. The chain's CDR3 is CASSLSGANTEAFF. For the CDR3, the DNA is TGTGCCAGCAGCTTGTCAGGGGCGAACACTGAAGCTTTCTTT.